Listed below are T cell receptor beta chains from one sample, sequenced in a study of T-cell reconstitution after alpha-beta-depleted transplantation in children. Using its own MiXCR run on the PCR reads, TCRdb lists one record per CDR3 protein. The sample shows a few hundred thousand distinct CDR3 sequences, around a tenth of them seen only once. The sequencing here drew on PBMCs, taken before TCRalphabeta/CD19-depleted stem cell transplant. The receptors were sampled from a boy under two years old with acute myeloid leukemia, due to receive a stem cell transplant. Each CDR3 is given with its conserved first and last residue. Each record gives: CDR3 length, clone size, J gene, D gene, V gene, CDR3 protein, CDR3 DNA. A D gene is named only where the DNA matches it firmly. The size entry is marked missing in some rows and otherwise reads once, few, many or a size class.

14 | few | TRBJ2-7 | NA | TRBV7-6 | CASSPRKDDNEQYF | TGTGCCAGCAGCCCCCGAAAGGACGACAACGAGCAGTACTTC
15 | many | TRBJ1-2 | NA | TRBV9 | CASSLMGDSFYGYTF | TGTGCCAGCAGCCTTATGGGCGACAGCTTCTATGGCTACACCTTC
14 | many | TRBJ1-5 | NA | TRBV20-1 | CSAWETVPNQPQHF | TGCAGTGCGTGGGAGACGGTCCCTAATCAGCCCCAGCATTTT
15 | many | TRBJ2-1 | NA | TRBV7-2 | CASSLGGVSYNEQFF | TGTGCCAGCAGCTTAGGCGGGGTTTCCTACAATGAGCAGTTCTTC
16 | NA | TRBJ2-7 | TRBD2 | TRBV18 | CASSPRASGGSYEQYF | TGTGCCAGCTCACCGCGGGCTAGCGGGGGCTCCTACGAGCAGTACTTC
14 | NA | TRBJ1-5 | TRBD1 | TRBV20-1 | CSARGGQANQPQHF | TGCAGTGCTAGAGGTGGACAGGCCAATCAGCCCCAGCATTTT
17 | many | TRBJ2-6 | TRBD1 | TRBV11-2 | CASSPGQIISGANVLTF | TGTGCCAGCAGCCCGGGACAGATTATCTCTGGGGCCAACGTCCTGACTTTC
16 | many | TRBJ2-7 | NA | TRBV20-1 | CSARREGGDSAYEQYF | TGCAGTGCTAGGAGAGAGGGCGGGGACTCAGCCTACGAGCAGTACTTC
13 | few | TRBJ2-7 | NA | TRBV5-1 | CASSLDQGAEQYF | TGCGCCAGCAGCTTGGATCAGGGTGCCGAGCAGTACTTC
17 | few | TRBJ1-5 | NA | TRBV12-3/TRBV12-4 | CASSSLSEGLSNQPQHF | TGTGCCAGCAGTTCCCTATCTGAGGGACTTAGCAATCAGCCCCAGCATTTT
13 | NA | TRBJ2-7 | TRBD1 | TRBV7-9 | CASSEGATYEQYF | TGTGCCAGCAGCGAGGGGGCGACCTACGAGCAGTACTTC
15 | many | TRBJ2-1 | TRBD1 | TRBV7-6 | CASSRSGTGRNEQFF | TGTGCCAGCAGCAGATCCGGGACAGGGCGCAATGAGCAGTTCTTC
15 | many | TRBJ1-1 | TRBD1 | TRBV5-1 | CASSWTGGRNTEAFF | TGCGCCAGCAGCTGGACAGGAGGTCGGAACACTGAAGCTTTCTTT
18 | NA | TRBJ2-7 | TRBD2 | TRBV7-2 | CASSLGLDLAGGSYEQYF | TGTGCCAGCAGCTTAGGTCTCGACCTAGCGGGGGGATCTTACGAGCAGTACTTC
13 | many | TRBJ2-3 | TRBD2 | TRBV20-1 | CSARAGGTDTQYF | TGCAGTGCTAGAGCGGGAGGGACAGATACGCAGTATTTT
15 | NA | TRBJ2-7 | TRBD2 | TRBV19 | CASSMRSAGTSEQYF | TGTGCCAGTAGTATGAGAAGCGCCGGGACTAGTGAGCAGTACTTC
16 | many | TRBJ2-4 | NA | TRBV24-1 | CATSDLKGIGKNIQYF | TGTGCCACCAGTGATTTGAAGGGGATCGGCAAAAACATTCAGTACTTC
16 | few | TRBJ2-4 | TRBD2 | TRBV6-5 | CASSYGGGATKNIQYF | TGTGCCAGCAGTTACGGCGGGGGGGCCACCAAAAACATTCAGTACTTC
11 | many | TRBJ2-4 | NA | TRBV11-2 | CASSFLDIQYF | TGTGCCAGCAGCTTTTTAGACATTCAGTACTTC
13 | many | TRBJ1-2 | NA | TRBV5-1 | CASSPGLDKGYTF | TGCGCCAGCAGCCCTGGACTCGACAAAGGCTACACCTTC
14 | few | TRBJ2-1 | NA | TRBV28 | CASRPGPGDNEQFF | TGTGCCAGCCGTCCGGGACCGGGTGACAATGAGCAGTTCTTC
13 | many | TRBJ2-5 | NA | TRBV29-1 | CSVRQGGRETQYF | TGCAGCGTCCGTCAGGGGGGGAGAGAGACCCAGTACTTC
17 | NA | TRBJ2-2 | TRBD2 | TRBV5-1 | CASSLNIQREATGELFF | TGCGCCAGCAGCTTGAATATCCAGCGGGAGGCCACCGGGGAGCTGTTTTTT